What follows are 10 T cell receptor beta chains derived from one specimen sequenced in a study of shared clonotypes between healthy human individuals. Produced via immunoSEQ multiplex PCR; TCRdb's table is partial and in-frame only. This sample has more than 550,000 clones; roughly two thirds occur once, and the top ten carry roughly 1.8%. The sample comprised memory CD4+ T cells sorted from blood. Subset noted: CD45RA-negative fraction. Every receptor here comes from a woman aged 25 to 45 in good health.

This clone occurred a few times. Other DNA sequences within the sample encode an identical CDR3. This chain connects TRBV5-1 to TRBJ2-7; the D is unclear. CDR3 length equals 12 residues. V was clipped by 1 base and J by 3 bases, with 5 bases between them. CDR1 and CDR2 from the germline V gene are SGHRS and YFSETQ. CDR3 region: CASSLTNYEQYF. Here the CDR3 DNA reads TGCGCCAGCAGCTTGACAAACTACGAGCAGTACTTC.

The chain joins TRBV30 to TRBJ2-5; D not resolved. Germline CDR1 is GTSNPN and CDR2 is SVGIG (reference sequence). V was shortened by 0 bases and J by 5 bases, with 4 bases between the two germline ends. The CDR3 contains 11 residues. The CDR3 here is CAWSVAETQYF. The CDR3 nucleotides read TGTGCCTGGAGTGTAGCCGAGACCCAGTACTTC.

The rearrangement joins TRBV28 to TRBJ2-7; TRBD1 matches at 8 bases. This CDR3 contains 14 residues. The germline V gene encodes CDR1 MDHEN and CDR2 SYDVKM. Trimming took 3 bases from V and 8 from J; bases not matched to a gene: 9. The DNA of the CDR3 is TGTGCCAGCAGTTTTAGCGGAGCAGGGGGCAAGCAGTACTTC. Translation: CASSFSGAGGKQYF. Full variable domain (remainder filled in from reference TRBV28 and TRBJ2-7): DVKVTQSSRYLVKRTGEKVFLECVQDMDHENMFWYRQDPGLGLRLIYFSYDVKMKEKGDIPEGYSVSREKKERFSLILESASTNQTSMYLCASSFSGAGGKQYFGPGTRLTVT.

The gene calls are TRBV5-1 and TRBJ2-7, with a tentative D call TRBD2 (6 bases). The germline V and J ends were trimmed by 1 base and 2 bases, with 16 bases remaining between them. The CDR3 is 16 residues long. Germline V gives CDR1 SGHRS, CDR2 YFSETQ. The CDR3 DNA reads TGCGCCAGCAGCTTGTCATTCGGGGACTCTACCTACGAGCAGTACTTC. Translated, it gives CASSLSFGDSTYEQYF.

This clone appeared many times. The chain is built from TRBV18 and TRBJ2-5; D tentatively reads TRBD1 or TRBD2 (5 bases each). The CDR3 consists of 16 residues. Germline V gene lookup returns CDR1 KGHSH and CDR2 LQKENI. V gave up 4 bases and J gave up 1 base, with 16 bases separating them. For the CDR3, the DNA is TGTGCCAGCTCACGGGGGTCAGTACAATTCCAAGAGACCCAGTACTTC. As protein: CASSRGSVQFQETQYF. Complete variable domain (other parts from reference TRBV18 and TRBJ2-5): NAGVMQNPRHLVRRRGQEARLRCSPMKGHSHVYWYRQLPEEGLKFMVYLQKENIIDESGMPKERFSAEFPKEGPSILRIQQVVRGDSAAYFCASSRGSVQFQETQYFGPGTRLLVL.

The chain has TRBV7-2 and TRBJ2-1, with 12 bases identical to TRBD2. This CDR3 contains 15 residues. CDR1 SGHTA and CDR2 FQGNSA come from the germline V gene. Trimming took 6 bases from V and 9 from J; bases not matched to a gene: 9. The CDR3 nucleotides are TGTGCCAGCAGACCCGGGACTAGCGGGTACGGTGAGCAGTTCTTC. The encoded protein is CASRPGTSGYGEQFF.

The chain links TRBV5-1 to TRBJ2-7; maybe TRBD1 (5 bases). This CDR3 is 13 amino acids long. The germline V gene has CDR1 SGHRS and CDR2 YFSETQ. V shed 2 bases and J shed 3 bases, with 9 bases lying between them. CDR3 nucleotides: TGCGCCAGCAGCTTTGGCAGGGACTACGAGCAGTACTTC. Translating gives CASSFGRDYEQYF. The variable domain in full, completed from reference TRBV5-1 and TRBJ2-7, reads KAGVTQTPRYLIKTRGQQVTLSCSPISGHRSVSWYQQTPGQGLQFLFEYFSETQRNKGNFPGRFSGRQFSNSRSEMNVSTLELGDSALYLCASSFGRDYEQYFGPGTRLTVT.

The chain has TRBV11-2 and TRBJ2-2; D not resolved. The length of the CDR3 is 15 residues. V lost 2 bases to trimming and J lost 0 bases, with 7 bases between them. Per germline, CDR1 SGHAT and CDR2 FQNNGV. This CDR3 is CASSLMTANTGELFF. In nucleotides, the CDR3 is TGTGCCAGCAGCTTAATGACCGCGAACACCGGGGAGCTGTTTTTT.

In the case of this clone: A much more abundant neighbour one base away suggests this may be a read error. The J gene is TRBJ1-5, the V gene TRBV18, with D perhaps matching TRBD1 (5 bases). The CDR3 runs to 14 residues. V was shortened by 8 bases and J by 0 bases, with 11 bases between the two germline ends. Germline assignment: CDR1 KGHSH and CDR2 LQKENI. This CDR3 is CASNGGYSNQPQHF. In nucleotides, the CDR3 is TGTGCCAGCAACGGGGGATATAGCAATCAGCCCCAGCATTTT.

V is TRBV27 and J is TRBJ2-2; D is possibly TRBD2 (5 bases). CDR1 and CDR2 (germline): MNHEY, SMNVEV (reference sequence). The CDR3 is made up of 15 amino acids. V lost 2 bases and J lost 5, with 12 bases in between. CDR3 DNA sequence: TGTGCCAGCAGTTTAGGGAGAAGTAGTACCGGGGAGCTGTTTTTT. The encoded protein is CASSLGRSSTGELFF.